Below, 22 T cell receptor beta chains from the same sample are listed, as sequenced in a study of cytomegalovirus exposure and HLA in healthy donors. This table comes from immunoSEQ multiplex PCR, and its TCRdb copy is limited to in-frame clones, with some not included. The sample records approximately 90,000 clones, approximately 95% being singletons. Sequenced material: PBMCs. These receptors originate from a woman aged 25 to 39 in good health and CMV-seropositive.

The gene calls are TRBV30 and TRBJ1-2, with TRBD1 matching 10 bases. The J segment lost 4 bases and the V segment lost 3 bases, leaving 8 bases of the junction unmatched. This CDR3 comprises 15 residues. The germline gives CDR1 GTSNPN, CDR2 SVGIG (reference sequence). The CDR3 sequence: CAWSRQGANIYGYTF. The CDR3 DNA reads TGTGCCTGGAGCCGACAGGGGGCTAACATCTATGGCTACACCTTC.

The rearrangement links TRBV28 to TRBJ2-2; the D gene is possibly TRBD1 (6 bases). Trimming removed 4 bases from V and 3 bases from J, with 18 bases in between. Germline CDR1 MDHEN, CDR2 SYDVKM. The CDR3 loop spans 17 amino acids. The chain's CDR3 is CASSWEQGFEDTGELFF. Here the CDR3 DNA reads TGTGCCAGCAGTTGGGAACAGGGATTCGAGGACACCGGGGAGCTGTTTTTT.

The chain combines TRBV21-1 with TRBJ2-1; the D segment call TRBD2 is taken from the table without a DNA check. TRBV21-1 is listed as a pseudogene. CDR3 length: 18 amino acids. The CDR3 DNA reads as TGTGCCAGCAGCCCCTTGCCGGGACTAGCGGGAGGGCCCTATGAGCAGTTCTTC. Translation: CASSPLPGLAGGPYEQFF.

The V call is TRBV5-4, the J call TRBJ2-5; weak D call: TRBD2 (7 bases). The CDR3 runs 14 residues. Trimming removed 7 bases at V and 4 bases at J, with 17 bases between. Germline V gives CDR1 SGHNT, CDR2 YYREEE (reference sequence). The CDR3: CASSLRGEGETQYF. The DNA for the CDR3 is TGTGCCAGCTCCCTGAGGGGGGAGGGAGAGACCCAGTACTTC. Combining the CDR3 with reference TRBV5-4 and TRBJ2-5 gives the whole variable domain ETGVTQSPTHLIKTRGQQVTLRCSSQSGHNTVSWYQQALGQGPQFIFQYYREEENGRGNFPPRFSGLQFPNYSSELNVNALELDDSALYLCASSLRGEGETQYFGPGTRLLVL.

The table lists this clone with a count of one. The chain uses TRBV21-1 and TRBJ1-2. TRBV21-1 is marked as a pseudogene. The CDR3 totals 14 residues. CDR3 bases: TGTGCCAGCAGCGCCGAAGGAGTGATGGATGGCTACACCTTC. Its protein is CASSAEGVMDGYTF.

The chain employs TRBV5-1 and TRBJ2-7, with 12 bases lining up with TRBD2. J lost 5 bases, V lost 1 base, and 7 bases had no gene match. Germline CDR1 and CDR2: SGHRS and YFSETQ. The CDR3 covers 16 residues. CDR3 sequence (DNA): TGCGCCAGCAGCTTGACGCTAGCGGGAGGGTTCCACGAGCAGTACTTC. It encodes CASSLTLAGGFHEQYF.

V gene TRBV6-5 combines with J gene TRBJ2-7; TRBD1 is a possible D gene (5 bases). The CDR3 is 15 amino acids. Germline CDR1 reads MNHEY; CDR2 reads SVGAGI. The V gene lost 0 bases and the J gene lost 0 bases, with 9 bases spanning the gap. In DNA, the CDR3 is TGTGCCAGCAGTTACTCGGGGCCTGTCTCCTACGAGCAGTACTTC. Translating gives CASSYSGPVSYEQYF.

The chain is built from TRBV6-1 and TRBJ1-5; D gene uncertain. Germline CDR1 MNHNS, CDR2 SASEGT. CDR3 length equals 15 residues. V gave up 5 bases and J gave up 0 bases, with 11 bases separating them. The CDR3 protein is CASSLRETSNQPQHF. CDR3 DNA: TGTGCCAGCAGTTTAAGAGAAACTAGCAATCAGCCCCAGCATTTT.

The chain links TRBV29-1 to TRBJ2-5; maybe TRBD1 (5 bases). CDR1 is SQVTM, CDR2 ANQGSEA, per germline. Trimming removed 3 bases from V and 5 bases from J, with 13 bases in between. The CDR3 has 13 amino acids. CDR3 sequence reads: CSVEKGIGETQYF. For the CDR3, the DNA is TGCAGCGTTGAGAAGGGGATTGGGGAGACCCAGTACTTC.

As DNA, the CDR3 is TGTGCCAGCAGCTTAGCGCCCAGGGAAGAGACCCAGTACTTC. Translating it yields CASSLAPREETQYF. This sequence joins TRBV7-9 and TRBJ2-5; D is possibly TRBD1 (5 bases). CDR1 is SEHNR, CDR2 FQNEAQ, per germline (reference sequence). Trimming stripped 0 bases from V and 3 bases from J, with 8 bases between. The length of the CDR3 is 14 residues.

The rearrangement uses TRBV19 and TRBJ1-5; D may be TRBD1 (6 bases). This CDR3 contains 14 residues. Germline V gives CDR1 LNHDA, CDR2 SQIVND (reference sequence). V lost 7 bases and J lost 5, with 15 bases in between. This chain's CDR3 is CASKTQGRDQPQHF. The CDR3 nucleotides read TGTGCCAGTAAGACACAGGGTCGGGATCAGCCCCAGCATTTT.

The chain is built from TRBV10-3 and TRBJ2-2, with 10 bases matching TRBD1. From germline, CDR1 is ENHRY and CDR2 SYGVKD. Losses at the gene ends were 6 bases for V and 6 bases for J; bases not matched to a gene: 7. CDR3 length: 15 residues. CDR3 sequence: CAIRAGQGLSGELFF. CDR3 nucleotides: TGTGCCATCAGGGCGGGACAGGGGTTATCCGGGGAGCTGTTTTTT.

DNA of the CDR3: TGTGCCAGCAGCTTGGGGGGAGCTGGTTACACAGATACGCAGTATTTT. The encoded protein is CASSLGGAGYTDTQYF. The V call is TRBV5-4, the J call TRBJ2-3, with a weak D call TRBD2 (5 bases). The germline gives CDR1 SGHNT, CDR2 YYREEE (reference sequence). There are 16 residues in the CDR3. The V end lost 0 bases, the J end lost 2 bases, and 13 bases lay between the germline ends.

The chain uses TRBV4-3 and TRBJ1-1; D possibly corresponds to TRBD1 (5 bases). The CDR3 consists of 15 residues. V gave up 1 base and J gave up 1 base, with 10 bases separating them. Germline CDR1 is LGHNA and CDR2 is YSLEER. The CDR3 is CASSQGVTANTEAFF. CDR3 nucleotide sequence: TGCGCCAGCAGCCAAGGGGTGACAGCGAACACTGAAGCTTTCTTT.

The DNA of the CDR3 is TGCGCCAGCAGCCCGAGGTCAGGGGACTATGGCTACACCTTC. It translates to CASSPRSGDYGYTF. The chain is built from TRBV4-3 and TRBJ1-2; a possible D gene is TRBD1 (6 bases). Germline CDR1 LGHNA, CDR2 YSLEER. CDR3 length: 14 amino acids. Trimming took 4 bases from V and 3 from J, leaving 12 bases between them.

The chain uses TRBV7-2 and TRBJ2-1; D may be TRBD2 (6 bases). The CDR3 has 14 residues. Deletions cut 1 base from V and 5 bases from J, with 9 bases between. Germline values: CDR1 SGHTA, CDR2 FQGNSA. CDR3 protein: CASSLGTKNNEQFF. The CDR3 DNA reads TGTGCCAGCAGCTTAGGGACTAAGAACAATGAGCAGTTCTTC.

The chain links TRBV28 to TRBJ2-1; 9 bases match TRBD2. Germline loops: CDR1 MDHEN, CDR2 SYDVKM. V shed 2 bases, J shed 3 bases, and the junction held 5 bases outside the gene matches. This CDR3 spans 16 amino acids. The chain's CDR3 is CASSLGLSGSYNEQFF. DNA for the CDR3: TGTGCCAGCAGTTTAGGGCTTAGCGGGAGCTACAATGAGCAGTTCTTC.

V and J are TRBV27 and TRBJ2-2; a weak D match, TRBD2 (6 bases). The CDR3 covers 16 residues. Germline V gives CDR1 MNHEY, CDR2 SMNVEV (reference sequence). Trimming removed 6 bases at V and 0 bases at J, with 14 bases between. The CDR3: CASRITGTPNTGELFF. CDR3 nucleotide sequence: TGTGCCAGCAGGATCACCGGGACTCCGAACACCGGGGAGCTGTTTTTT.

The CDR3 loop reads CASKGGGIEAFF. The CDR3 nucleotides read TGTGCCAGCAAGGGCGGCGGGATCGAAGCTTTCTTT. The rearrangement joins TRBV28 to TRBJ1-1; D uncertain. Per the germline V gene, CDR1 is MDHEN and CDR2 is SYDVKM. CDR3 length: 12 residues. The V gene lost 7 bases and the J gene lost 8 bases, with 14 bases spanning the gap.

DNA for the CDR3: TGCGCCAGCAGCCACCTGGGGACAGTGAACACTGAAGCTTTCTTT. Its protein is CASSHLGTVNTEAFF. J is TRBJ1-1 and V is TRBV4-1; TRBD1 matches 7 bases. The length of the CDR3 is 15 residues. Germline lookup yields CDR1 MGHRA and CDR2 YSYEKL. The V gene end was trimmed by 3 bases and the J gene end by 0 bases; junction bases not matched to a gene: 4.

The chain carries TRBV5-8 and TRBJ1-4; a possible D gene is TRBD1 (5 bases). V lost 9 bases and J lost 3, with 18 bases in between. The CDR3 totals 15 residues. The germline CDR1 and CDR2 sequences are SGHTS and YDEGEE. This CDR3 is CATRGGAWANEKLFF. The CDR3 DNA follows: TGTGCCACCCGAGGCGGGGCATGGGCTAATGAAAAACTGTTTTTT.

This chain joins TRBV27 and TRBJ2-7, with TRBD1 identical over 8 bases. This CDR3 is built from 16 residues. Germline-derived CDR1 and CDR2 are MNHEY and SMNVEV (reference sequence). Unmatched junction bases numbered 12, after V lost 4 bases and J lost 4 bases. CDR3 in amino acids: CASSWSIRTGLYEQYF. DNA of the CDR3: TGTGCCAGCAGTTGGTCCATCAGGACAGGGTTATACGAGCAGTACTTC.